This T cell receptor beta chain was identified during a study of CD8 T cells in ankylosing spondylitis. This clonotype was observed many times. V lost 8 bases and J 1 base, leaving 15 bases between the germline ends. Germline assignment: CDR1 ENHRY and CDR2 SYGVKD. The CDR3 runs to 14 residues. Each CDR3 protein gets one entry after TCRdb re-called the 5' RACE reads with MiXCR. The data show around 250,000 distinct CDR3 sequences, with roughly 10% seen just once and 6% to 8.5% held by the top ten. The rearrangement links TRBV10-3 to TRBJ2-7; D possibly corresponds to TRBD2 (6 bases). The source is a male donor with ankylosing spondylitis or in good health (not recorded which). Sequencing was carried out using blood, either unsorted or a sorted T cell fraction (not recorded which). This chain's CDR3 is CAIAWASASYEQYF. CDR3 bases: TGTGCCATCGCGTGGGCTAGCGCATCCTACGAGCAGTACTTC.